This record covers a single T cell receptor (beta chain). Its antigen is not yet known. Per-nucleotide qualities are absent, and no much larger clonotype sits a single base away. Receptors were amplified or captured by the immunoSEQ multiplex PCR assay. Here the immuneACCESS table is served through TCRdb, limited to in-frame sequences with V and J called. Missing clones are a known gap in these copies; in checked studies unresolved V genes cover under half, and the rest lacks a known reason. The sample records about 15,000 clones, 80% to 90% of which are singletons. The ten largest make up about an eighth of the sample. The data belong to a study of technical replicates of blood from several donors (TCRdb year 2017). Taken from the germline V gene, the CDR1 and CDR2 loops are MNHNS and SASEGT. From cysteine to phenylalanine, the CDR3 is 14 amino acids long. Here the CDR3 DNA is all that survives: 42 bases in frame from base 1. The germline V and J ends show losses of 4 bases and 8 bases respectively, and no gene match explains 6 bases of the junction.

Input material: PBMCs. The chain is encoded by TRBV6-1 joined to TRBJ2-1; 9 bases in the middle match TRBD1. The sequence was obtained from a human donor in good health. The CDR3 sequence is CASSALTGGHEQFF. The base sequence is TGTGCCAGCAGTGCCCTGACAGGGGGGCATGAGCAGTTCTTC.